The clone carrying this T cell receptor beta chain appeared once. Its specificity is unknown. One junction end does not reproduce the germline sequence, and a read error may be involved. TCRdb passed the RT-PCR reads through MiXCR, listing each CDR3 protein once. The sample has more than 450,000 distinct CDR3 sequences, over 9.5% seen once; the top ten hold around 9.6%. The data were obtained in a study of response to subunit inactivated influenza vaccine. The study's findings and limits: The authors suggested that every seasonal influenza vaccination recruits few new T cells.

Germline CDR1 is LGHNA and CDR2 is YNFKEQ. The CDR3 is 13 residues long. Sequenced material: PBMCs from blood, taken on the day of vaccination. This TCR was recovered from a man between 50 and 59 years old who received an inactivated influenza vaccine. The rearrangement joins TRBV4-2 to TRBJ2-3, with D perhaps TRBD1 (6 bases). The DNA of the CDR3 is TGTGCCGGCAGCCAAGGGGGATCGGATACGCAGTATTTT. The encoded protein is CAGSQGGSDTQYF.